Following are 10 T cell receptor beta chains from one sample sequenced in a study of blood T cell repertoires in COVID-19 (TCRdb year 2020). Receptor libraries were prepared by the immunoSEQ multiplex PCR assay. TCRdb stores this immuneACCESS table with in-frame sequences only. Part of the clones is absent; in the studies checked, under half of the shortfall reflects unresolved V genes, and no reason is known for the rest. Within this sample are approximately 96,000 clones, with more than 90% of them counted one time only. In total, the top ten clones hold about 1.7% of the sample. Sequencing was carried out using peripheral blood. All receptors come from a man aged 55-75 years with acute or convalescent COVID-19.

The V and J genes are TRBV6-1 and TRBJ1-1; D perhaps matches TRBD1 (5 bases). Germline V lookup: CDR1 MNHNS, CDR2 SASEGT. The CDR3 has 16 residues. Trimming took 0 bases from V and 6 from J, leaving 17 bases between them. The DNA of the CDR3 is TGTGCCAGCAGTGAAGCGCTTCGGGGGTTGGACGCTGAAGCTTTCTTT. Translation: CASSEALRGLDAEAFF.

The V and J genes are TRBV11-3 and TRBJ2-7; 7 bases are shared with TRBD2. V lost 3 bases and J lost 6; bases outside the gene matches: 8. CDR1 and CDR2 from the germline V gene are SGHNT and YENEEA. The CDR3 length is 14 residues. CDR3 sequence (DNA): TGTGCCAGCAGCTTGGCGGGAGAAGGCTCCGAGCAGTACTTC. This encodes CASSLAGEGSEQYF.

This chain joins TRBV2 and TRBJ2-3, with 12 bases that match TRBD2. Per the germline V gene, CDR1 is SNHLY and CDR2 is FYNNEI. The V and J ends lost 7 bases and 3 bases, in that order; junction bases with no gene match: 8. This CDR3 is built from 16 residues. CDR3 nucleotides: TGTGCCAGCAACCCAGCTGGGACTAGCGGGACAGATACGCAGTATTTT. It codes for CASNPAGTSGTDTQYF.

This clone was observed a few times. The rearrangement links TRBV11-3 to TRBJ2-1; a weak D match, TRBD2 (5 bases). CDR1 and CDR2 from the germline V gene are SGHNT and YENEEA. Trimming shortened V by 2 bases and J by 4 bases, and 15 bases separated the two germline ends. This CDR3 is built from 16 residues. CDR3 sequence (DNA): TGTGCCAGCAGCTTATACGGCGGGCTGGATTACAATGAGCAGTTCTTC. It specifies CASSLYGGLDYNEQFF.

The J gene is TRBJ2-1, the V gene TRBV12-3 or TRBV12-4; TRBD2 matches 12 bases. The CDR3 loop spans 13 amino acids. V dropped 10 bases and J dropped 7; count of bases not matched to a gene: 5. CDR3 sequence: CATRGTSGNEQFF. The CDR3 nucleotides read TGTGCCACCCGTGGGACTAGCGGGAATGAGCAGTTCTTC.

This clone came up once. The CDR3, as DNA: TGTGCCAGCAGTGGCGGGGACAGGGGCCGCTACGAGCAGTACTTC. Its protein product is CASSGGDRGRYEQYF. The J gene is TRBJ2-7, the V gene TRBV25-1; TRBD1 matches 10 bases. The J segment lost 3 bases and the V segment lost 4 bases, leaving 6 bases of the junction unmatched. The CDR3 has 15 amino acids. Germline V lookup: CDR1 MGHDK, CDR2 SYGVNS.

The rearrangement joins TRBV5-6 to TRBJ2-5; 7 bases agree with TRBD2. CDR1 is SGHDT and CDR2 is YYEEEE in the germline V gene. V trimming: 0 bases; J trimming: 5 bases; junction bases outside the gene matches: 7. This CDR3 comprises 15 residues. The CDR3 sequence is CASSLGPSRGETQYF. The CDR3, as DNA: TGTGCCAGCAGCTTGGGGCCCTCGCGGGGGGAGACCCAGTACTTC.

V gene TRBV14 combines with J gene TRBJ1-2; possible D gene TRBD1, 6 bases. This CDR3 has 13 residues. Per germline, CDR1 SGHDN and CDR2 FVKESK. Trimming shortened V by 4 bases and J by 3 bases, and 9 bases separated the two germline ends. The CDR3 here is CASSLQGHYGYTF. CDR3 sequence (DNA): TGTGCCAGCAGCCTACAGGGCCACTATGGCTACACCTTC.

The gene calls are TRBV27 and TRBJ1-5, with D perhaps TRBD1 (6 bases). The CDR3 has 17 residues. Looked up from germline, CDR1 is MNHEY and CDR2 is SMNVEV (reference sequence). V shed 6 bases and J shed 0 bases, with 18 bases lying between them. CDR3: CASSPGQSFHSNQPQHF. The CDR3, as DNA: TGTGCCAGCAGCCCCGGACAGAGCTTTCATAGCAATCAGCCCCAGCATTTT.

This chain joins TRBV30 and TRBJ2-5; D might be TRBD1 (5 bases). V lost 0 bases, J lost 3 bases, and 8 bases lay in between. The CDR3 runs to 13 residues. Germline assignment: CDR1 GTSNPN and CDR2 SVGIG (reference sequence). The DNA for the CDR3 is TGTGCCTGGAGTGTAGGGGCAGAAGAGACCCAGTACTTC. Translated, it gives CAWSVGAEETQYF.